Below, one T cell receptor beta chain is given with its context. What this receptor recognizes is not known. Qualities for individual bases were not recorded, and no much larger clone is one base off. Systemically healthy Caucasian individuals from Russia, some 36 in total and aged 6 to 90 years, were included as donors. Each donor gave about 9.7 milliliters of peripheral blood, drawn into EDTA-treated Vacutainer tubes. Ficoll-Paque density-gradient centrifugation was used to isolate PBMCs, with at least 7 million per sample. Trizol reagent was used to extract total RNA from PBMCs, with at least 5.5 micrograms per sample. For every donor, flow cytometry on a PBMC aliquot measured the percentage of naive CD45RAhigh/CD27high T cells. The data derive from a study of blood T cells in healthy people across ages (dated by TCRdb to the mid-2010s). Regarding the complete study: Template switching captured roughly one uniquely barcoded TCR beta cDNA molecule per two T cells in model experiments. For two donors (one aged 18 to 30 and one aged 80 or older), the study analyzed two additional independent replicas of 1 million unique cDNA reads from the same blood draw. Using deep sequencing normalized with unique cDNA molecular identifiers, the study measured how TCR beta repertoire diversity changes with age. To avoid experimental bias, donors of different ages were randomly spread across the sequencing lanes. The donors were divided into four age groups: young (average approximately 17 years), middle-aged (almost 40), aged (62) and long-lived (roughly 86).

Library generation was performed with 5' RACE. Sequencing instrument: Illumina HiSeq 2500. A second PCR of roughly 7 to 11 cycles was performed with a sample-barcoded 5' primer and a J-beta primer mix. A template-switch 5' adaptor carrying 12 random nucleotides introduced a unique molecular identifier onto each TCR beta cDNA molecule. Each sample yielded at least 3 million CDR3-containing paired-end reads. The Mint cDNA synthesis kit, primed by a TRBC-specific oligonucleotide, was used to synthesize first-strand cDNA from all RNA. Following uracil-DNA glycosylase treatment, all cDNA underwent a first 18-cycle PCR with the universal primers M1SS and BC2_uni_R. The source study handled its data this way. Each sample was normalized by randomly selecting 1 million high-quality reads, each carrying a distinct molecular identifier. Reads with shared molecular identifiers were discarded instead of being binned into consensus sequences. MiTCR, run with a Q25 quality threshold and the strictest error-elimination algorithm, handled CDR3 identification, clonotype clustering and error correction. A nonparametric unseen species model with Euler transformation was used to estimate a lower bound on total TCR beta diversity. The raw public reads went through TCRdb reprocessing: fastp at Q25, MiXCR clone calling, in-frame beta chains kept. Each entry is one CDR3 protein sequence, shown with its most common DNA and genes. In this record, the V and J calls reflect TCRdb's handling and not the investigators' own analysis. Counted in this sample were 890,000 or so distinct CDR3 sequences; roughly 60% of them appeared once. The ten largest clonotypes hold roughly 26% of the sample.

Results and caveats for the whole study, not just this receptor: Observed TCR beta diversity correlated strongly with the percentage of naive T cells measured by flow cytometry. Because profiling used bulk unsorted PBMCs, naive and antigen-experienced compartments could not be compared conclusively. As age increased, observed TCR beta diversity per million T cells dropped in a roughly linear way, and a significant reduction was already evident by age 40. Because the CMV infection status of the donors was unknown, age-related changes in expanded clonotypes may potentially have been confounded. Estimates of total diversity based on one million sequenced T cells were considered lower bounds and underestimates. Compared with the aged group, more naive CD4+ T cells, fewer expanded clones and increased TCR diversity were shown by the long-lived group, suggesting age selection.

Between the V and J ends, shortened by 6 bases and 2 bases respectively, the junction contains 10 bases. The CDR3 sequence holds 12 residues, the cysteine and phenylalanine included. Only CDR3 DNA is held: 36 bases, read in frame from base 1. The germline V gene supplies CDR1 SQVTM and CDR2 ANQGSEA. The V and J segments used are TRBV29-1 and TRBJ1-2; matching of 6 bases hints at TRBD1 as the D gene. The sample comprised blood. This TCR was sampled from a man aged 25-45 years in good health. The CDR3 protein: CSVETGNYGYTF. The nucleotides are TGCAGCGTCGAAACAGGGAACTATGGCTACACCTTC.